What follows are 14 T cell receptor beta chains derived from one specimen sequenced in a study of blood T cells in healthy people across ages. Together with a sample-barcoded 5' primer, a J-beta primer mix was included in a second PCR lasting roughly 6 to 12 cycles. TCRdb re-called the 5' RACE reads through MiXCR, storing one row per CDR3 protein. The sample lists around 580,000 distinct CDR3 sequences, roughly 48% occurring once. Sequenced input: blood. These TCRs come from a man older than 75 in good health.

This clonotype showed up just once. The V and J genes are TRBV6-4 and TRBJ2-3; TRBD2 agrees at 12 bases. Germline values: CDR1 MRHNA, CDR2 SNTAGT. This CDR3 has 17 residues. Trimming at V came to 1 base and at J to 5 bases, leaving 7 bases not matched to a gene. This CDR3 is CASSDWRTSGAIDTQYF. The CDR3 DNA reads TGTGCCAGCAGTGACTGGAGGACTAGCGGGGCCATAGATACGCAGTATTTT.

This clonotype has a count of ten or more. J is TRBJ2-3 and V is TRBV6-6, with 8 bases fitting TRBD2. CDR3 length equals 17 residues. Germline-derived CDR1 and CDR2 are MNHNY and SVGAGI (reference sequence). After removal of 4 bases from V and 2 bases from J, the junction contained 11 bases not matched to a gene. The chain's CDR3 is CASSFMVGGRNTDTQYF. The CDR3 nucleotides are TGTGCCAGCAGTTTCATGGTTGGCGGGAGGAACACAGATACGCAGTATTTT.

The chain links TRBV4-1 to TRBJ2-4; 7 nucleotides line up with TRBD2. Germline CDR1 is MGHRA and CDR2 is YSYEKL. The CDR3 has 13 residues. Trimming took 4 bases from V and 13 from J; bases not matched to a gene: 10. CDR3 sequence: CASSREGTYEQYF. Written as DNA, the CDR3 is TGCGCCAGCAGCCGGGAGGGGACCTACGAACAGTACTTC.

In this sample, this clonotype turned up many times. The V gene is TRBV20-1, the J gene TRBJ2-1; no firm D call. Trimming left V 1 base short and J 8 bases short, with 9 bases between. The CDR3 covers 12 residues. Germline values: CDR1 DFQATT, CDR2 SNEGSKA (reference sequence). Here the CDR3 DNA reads TGCAGTGCTAGAGCTGCGCGCGATGAGCAGTTCTTC. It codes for CSARAARDEQFF.

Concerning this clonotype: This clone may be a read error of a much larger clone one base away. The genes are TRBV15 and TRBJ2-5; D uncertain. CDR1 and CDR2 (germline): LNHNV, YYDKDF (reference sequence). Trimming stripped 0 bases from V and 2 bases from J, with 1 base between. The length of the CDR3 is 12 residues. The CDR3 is CATSREQETQYF. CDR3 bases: TGTGCCACCAGCAGAGAACAAGAGACCCAGTACTTC.

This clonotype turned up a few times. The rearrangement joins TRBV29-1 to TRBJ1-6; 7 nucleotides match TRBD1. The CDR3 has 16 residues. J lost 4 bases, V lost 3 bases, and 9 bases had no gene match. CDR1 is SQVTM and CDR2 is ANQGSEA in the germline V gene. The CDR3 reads CSVDGWSDRYNSPLHF. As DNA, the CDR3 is TGCAGCGTTGATGGTTGGTCGGACAGGTATAATTCACCCCTCCACTTT.

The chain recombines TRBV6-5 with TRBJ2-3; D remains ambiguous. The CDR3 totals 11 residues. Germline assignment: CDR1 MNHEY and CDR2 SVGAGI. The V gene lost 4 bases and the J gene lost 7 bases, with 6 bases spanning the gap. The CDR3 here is CASSSPNTQYF. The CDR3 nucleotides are TGTGCCAGCAGTTCGCCGAATACGCAGTATTTT.

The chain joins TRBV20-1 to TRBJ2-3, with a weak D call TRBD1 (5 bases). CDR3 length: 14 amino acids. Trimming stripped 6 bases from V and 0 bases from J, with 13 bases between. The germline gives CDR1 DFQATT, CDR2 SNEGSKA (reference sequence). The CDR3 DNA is TGCAGTGCGTTGGTGGGGCCTAGCACAGATACGCAGTATTTT. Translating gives CSALVGPSTDTQYF.

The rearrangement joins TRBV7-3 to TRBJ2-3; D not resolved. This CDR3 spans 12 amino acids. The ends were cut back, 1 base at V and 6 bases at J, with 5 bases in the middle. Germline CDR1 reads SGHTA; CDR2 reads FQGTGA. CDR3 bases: TGTGCCAGCAGCTTAATTGAGGATACGCAGTATTTT. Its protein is CASSLIEDTQYF.

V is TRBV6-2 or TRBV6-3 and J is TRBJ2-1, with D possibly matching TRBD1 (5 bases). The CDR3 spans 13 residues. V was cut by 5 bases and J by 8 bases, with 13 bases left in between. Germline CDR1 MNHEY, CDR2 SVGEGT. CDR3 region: CASSPPVRDEQFF. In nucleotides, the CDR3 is TGTGCCAGCAGTCCCCCAGTCAGGGATGAGCAGTTCTTC.

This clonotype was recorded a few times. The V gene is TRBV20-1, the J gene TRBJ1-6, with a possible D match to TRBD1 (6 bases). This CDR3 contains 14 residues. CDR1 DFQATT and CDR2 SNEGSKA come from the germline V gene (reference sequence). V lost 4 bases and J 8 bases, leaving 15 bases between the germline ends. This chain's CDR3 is CSATTGTKYSPLHF. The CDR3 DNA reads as TGCAGTGCTACAACCGGGACAAAATATTCACCCCTCCACTTT.

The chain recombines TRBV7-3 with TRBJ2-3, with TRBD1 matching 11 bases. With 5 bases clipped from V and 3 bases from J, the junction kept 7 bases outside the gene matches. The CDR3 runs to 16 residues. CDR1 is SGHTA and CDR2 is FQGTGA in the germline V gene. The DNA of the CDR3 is TGTGCCAGCAGCATAAGCCGGGACAGGGGGACAGATACGCAGTATTTT. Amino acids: CASSISRDRGTDTQYF. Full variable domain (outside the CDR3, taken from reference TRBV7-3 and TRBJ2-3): GAGVSQTPSNKVTEKGKYVELRCDPISGHTALYWYRQSLGQGPEFLIYFQGTGAADDSGLPNDRFFAVRPEGSVSTLKIQRTERGDSAVYLCASSISRDRGTDTQYFGPGTRLTVL.

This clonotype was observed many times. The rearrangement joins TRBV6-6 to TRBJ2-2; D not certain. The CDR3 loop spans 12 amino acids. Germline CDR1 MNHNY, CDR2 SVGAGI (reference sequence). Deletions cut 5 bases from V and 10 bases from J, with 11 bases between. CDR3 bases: TGTGCCAGCAGTCCATCACGCTTGGAGCTGTTTTTT. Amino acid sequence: CASSPSRLELFF.

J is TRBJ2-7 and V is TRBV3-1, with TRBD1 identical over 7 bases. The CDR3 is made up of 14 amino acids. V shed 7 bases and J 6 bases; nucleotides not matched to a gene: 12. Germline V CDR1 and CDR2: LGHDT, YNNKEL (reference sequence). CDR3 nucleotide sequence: TGTGCCAGCACCACGAAGGGGACAGAGGTCGAGCAGTACTTC. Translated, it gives CASTTKGTEVEQYF.